This T cell receptor beta chain comes out of a study of T cell responses to AZD1222 COVID-19 vaccine. Overall study findings and caveats: Only five or six individuals given AZD1222 were seropositive at baseline. Spike-wide coverage was observed for vaccine-associated CD4 TCRs, with dominant responses at 160-218 and 743-854.

TCRdb's copy holds only in-frame clones and misses some; the assay was immunoSEQ multiplex PCR. The top ten clones hold over 25% of a sample with 95,000 to 150,000 clones, 80% to 90% of them seen once. A word on this clone: Its specificity is not known. At one end the junction does not follow the germline gene, possibly because of a read error.

The origin of this receptor is an adult who received the AZD1222 COVID-19 vaccine. The sample here was peripheral blood, taken 28 days after the second AZD1222 dose.

CDR3 protein: CASSLSGGTGLNYGYTF. CDR3 bases: TGTGCCAGCAGTCTATCCGGGGGGACAGGGTTAAACTATGGCTACACCTTC. J is TRBJ1-2 and V is TRBV27; TRBD1 matches 9 bases. CDR1 MNHEY and CDR2 SMNVEV come from the germline V gene (reference sequence). The CDR3 sequence is 17 residues long.